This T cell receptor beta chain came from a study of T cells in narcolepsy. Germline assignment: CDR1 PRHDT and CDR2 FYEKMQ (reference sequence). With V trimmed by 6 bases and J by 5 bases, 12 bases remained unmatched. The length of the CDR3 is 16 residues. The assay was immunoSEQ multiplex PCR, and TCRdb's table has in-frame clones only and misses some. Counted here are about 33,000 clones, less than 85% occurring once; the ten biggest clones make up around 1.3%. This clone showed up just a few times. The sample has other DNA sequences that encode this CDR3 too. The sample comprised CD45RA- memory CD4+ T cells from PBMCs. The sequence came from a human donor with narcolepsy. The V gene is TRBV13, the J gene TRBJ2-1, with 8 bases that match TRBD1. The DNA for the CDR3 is TGTGCCAGCAGTTTTTCCGGGACAGGCCGCGACAATGAGCAGTTCTTC. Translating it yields CASSFSGTGRDNEQFF.